This is a list of T cell receptor beta chains from one sample in a study of identical twins. TCRdb itself ran the 5' RACE reads through MiXCR, one entry per CDR3 protein. This sample has about 690,000 distinct CDR3 sequences, with 5.5% to 6.5% found just once. The source material was naive T cells sorted from blood. Receptor source: a man aged 18 to 29 in good health. CDR3s include the opening cysteine and the closing phenylalanine or tryptophan. Fields, in order: J gene, clone size, V gene, D gene, CDR3 protein, CDR3 DNA. The D gene is left open where the match is weak. Clone size is not always given. Where it is, it says once, few, many or a class for expanded clones.

TRBJ1-4 few TRBV7-8 NA CASSFWGGANEKLFF TGTGCCAGCAGCTTCTGGGGGGGAGCTAATGAAAAACTGTTTTTT
TRBJ2-5 few TRBV25-1 TRBD2 CASSGGGTTKETQYF TGTGCCAGCAGTGGGGGGGGGACTACCAAAGAGACCCAGTACTTC
TRBJ1-5 many TRBV6-1 NA CASRTFGSQGLEPQHF TGTGCCAGCAGAACGTTTGGGTCACAGGGTTTAGAGCCCCAGCATTTT
TRBJ1-4 NA TRBV11-2 TRBD1 CASRGTGRQQLFF TGTGCCAGCAGAGGGACAGGAAGACAGCAACTGTTTTTT
TRBJ1-2 NA TRBV11-2 NA CASSTHPRAYPYGYTF TGTGCCAGCAGCACCCATCCTCGGGCTTACCCATATGGCTACACCTTC
TRBJ2-2 many TRBV12-3/TRBV12-4 TRBD2 CASKYEGGGRGTGELFF TGTGCCAGCAAATACGAGGGCGGCGGGAGAGGCACCGGGGAGCTGTTTTTT
TRBJ1-1 few TRBV5-5 NA CASSLVQKNTEAFF TGTGCCAGCAGCTTGGTACAGAAGAACACTGAAGCTTTCTTT
TRBJ2-3 many TRBV27 TRBD2 CASSLMGGGPPDTQYF TGTGCCAGCAGTTTAATGGGGGGAGGGCCTCCAGATACGCAGTATTTT
TRBJ2-6 NA TRBV6-6 NA CATRGANVLTF TGTGCCACTCGTGGGGCCAACGTCCTGACTTTC
TRBJ2-3 NA TRBV11-3 NA CASSLERTGFTDTQYF TGTGCCAGCAGCTTAGAAAGGACGGGATTCACAGATACGCAGTATTTT
TRBJ1-3 many TRBV5-1 TRBD1 CASSEQGFSGNTIYF TGCGCCAGCAGCGAACAGGGGTTCTCTGGAAACACCATATATTTT
TRBJ2-1 few TRBV5-1 TRBD1 CASSLAGQGAQEQFF TGCGCCAGCAGCTTGGCGGGACAGGGGGCACAGGAGCAGTTCTTC
TRBJ2-5 few TRBV20-1 TRBD2 CSARDLVAGGPPGETQYF TGCAGTGCTAGAGATCTCGTAGCGGGAGGGCCACCGGGGGAGACCCAGTACTTC
TRBJ1-2 many TRBV20-1 NA CSASRGSWDGYTF TGCAGTGCTAGTAGGGGAAGCTGGGATGGCTACACCTTC
TRBJ2-5 few TRBV7-9 TRBD2 CASRPWGAGPQETQYF TGTGCCAGCAGGCCCTGGGGAGCGGGGCCGCAAGAGACCCAGTACTTC
TRBJ2-1 NA TRBV27 NA CASSSVGAYEQFF TGTGCCAGCAGTTCCGTCGGGGCCTATGAGCAGTTCTTC
TRBJ2-4 NA TRBV2 NA CASTVEGALAKNIQYF TGTGCCAGCACCGTCGAGGGAGCTCTAGCCAAAAACATTCAGTACTTC
TRBJ2-2 few TRBV15 NA CATSRTLGQPNTGELFF TGTGCCACCAGCAGGACCCTGGGACAACCGAACACCGGGGAGCTGTTTTTT
TRBJ2-1 many TRBV24-1 TRBD2 CATSGPPGTSDEQFF TGTGCCACCAGTGGCCCCCCCGGGACTAGCGATGAGCAGTTCTTC
TRBJ1-2 few TRBV27 NA CASRRAGTEPKPYGYTF TGTGCCAGCAGACGTGCAGGGACCGAGCCAAAACCATATGGCTACACCTTC
TRBJ2-2 NA TRBV6-2/TRBV6-3 NA CASETTNTGELFF TGTGCCAGCGAGACCACGAACACCGGGGAGCTGTTTTTT
TRBJ1-6 NA TRBV7-9 NA CASSRRDGLVLHF TGTGCCAGCAGCCGTCGGGACGGGTTAGTCCTCCACTTT
TRBJ2-1 many TRBV28 TRBD1 CASGVADRGNNEQFF TGTGCCAGCGGAGTCGCGGACAGGGGAAACAATGAGCAGTTCTTC
TRBJ2-2 NA TRBV3-1 TRBD2 CASSHPTGLAGTGELFF TGTGCCAGCAGCCACCCAACGGGACTAGCGGGAACCGGGGAGCTGTTTTTT
TRBJ2-7 NA TRBV7-9 NA CASSSIEGGRAYEQYF TGTGCCAGCAGCTCGATTGAGGGGGGGAGGGCATACGAGCAGTACTTC
TRBJ2-2 many TRBV4-2 TRBD2 CASSQPALAGRNTGELFF TGTGCCAGCAGCCAGCCGGCACTAGCGGGAAGGAACACCGGGGAGCTGTTTTTT
TRBJ1-1 NA TRBV13 NA CASSLRHSMNTEAFF TGTGCCAGCAGCTTACGGCACAGCATGAACACTGAAGCTTTCTTT
TRBJ2-1 many TRBV12-3/TRBV12-4 TRBD2 CASSERELYNEQFF TGTGCCAGCAGCGAGCGGGAGCTCTACAATGAGCAGTTCTTC
TRBJ1-6 few TRBV18 TRBD1 CASSLKTGGGSPLHF TGTGCCAGCTCACTTAAGACAGGGGGCGGATCACCCCTCCACTTT
TRBJ2-1 NA TRBV6-5 NA CASSWGKSSGEQFF TGTGCCAGCAGTTGGGGGAAGTCGAGCGGTGAGCAGTTCTTC
TRBJ1-1 few TRBV11-2 TRBD1 CASSWGTGEISEAFF TGTGCCAGCAGCTGGGGGACAGGGGAGATATCTGAAGCTTTCTTT